The 28 T cell receptor beta chains listed next were all sequenced from one sample in a study of human thymus T cells. Sequencing used immunoSEQ multiplex PCR; TCRdb keeps in-frame clones, though not all of them. The sample contains some 130,000 clones, around 94% of which appear only once. The thymus tissue came from resections taken during corrective heart surgery. The sample was thymus tissue. These receptors came from a boy under two years old with a congenital heart defect but otherwise immunologically healthy.

V and J are TRBV9 and TRBJ2-2; possible D gene TRBD2, 5 bases. This CDR3 contains 16 residues. Trimming removed 4 bases from V and 2 bases from J, with 15 bases in between. Germline V gene data show CDR1 as SGDLS and CDR2 as YYNGEE. The CDR3 loop is CASSPTSGSNTGELFF. Here the CDR3 DNA reads TGTGCCAGCAGCCCTACGAGCGGATCCAACACCGGGGAGCTGTTTTTT.

The chain has TRBV11-2 and TRBJ1-2; 9 positions match TRBD1. Unmatched junction bases numbered 5, after V lost 1 base and J lost 5 bases. Germline V gene data show CDR1 as SGHAT and CDR2 as FQNNGV. This CDR3 has 15 amino acids. The CDR3 nucleotides read TGTGCCAGCAGCTTAGCGGGACAGGGAGGGTATGGCTACACCTTC. It translates to CASSLAGQGGYGYTF.

V is TRBV4-1 and J is TRBJ2-3; a possible D gene is TRBD2 (6 bases). CDR1 MGHRA and CDR2 YSYEKL come from the germline V gene. Trimming removed 5 bases from V and 2 bases from J, with 8 bases in between. The CDR3 is 13 amino acids. The CDR3 DNA sequence: TGCGCCAGCAGCGGGCGGGACACAGATACGCAGTATTTT. Its translation: CASSGRDTDTQYF.

The chain has TRBV4-3 and TRBJ2-6; the D is unclear. V was pared by 4 bases and J by 0 bases, with 4 bases between. CDR1 is LGHNA, CDR2 YSLEER, per germline. This CDR3 is built from 14 residues. The CDR3 DNA reads TGCGCCAGCAGCCGCGACTCTGGGGCCAACGTCCTGACTTTC. Translation gives CASSRDSGANVLTF.

V gene TRBV9 combines with J gene TRBJ2-7, with a weak D call TRBD1 (6 bases). The germline gives CDR1 SGDLS, CDR2 YYNGEE. CDR3 length equals 14 residues. The V end lost 3 bases, the J end lost 2 bases, and 12 bases lay between the germline ends. Here the CDR3 DNA reads TGTGCCAGCAGCGCACCGGGACATCCCTACGAGCAGTACTTC. The encoded protein is CASSAPGHPYEQYF.

This clone showed up just a few times. The V call is TRBV2, the J call TRBJ2-7; D may be TRBD2 (6 bases). The germline CDR1 and CDR2 sequences are SNHLY and FYNNEI. The ends were cut back, 6 bases at V and 3 bases at J, with 9 bases in the middle. The CDR3 runs 12 residues. The CDR3, as DNA: TGTGCCAGCAGGGGCGGGAACTACGAGCAGTACTTC. Encoded protein: CASRGGNYEQYF.

This chain uses TRBV7-9 with TRBJ2-1; D might be TRBD2 (6 bases). Trimming cost V 1 base and J 5 bases, with 12 bases left between them. The germline V gene has CDR1 SEHNR and CDR2 FQNEAQ (reference sequence). The CDR3 is 15 amino acids. The CDR3 spells CASSLGGDVDNEQFF. CDR3 nucleotides: TGTGCCAGCAGCTTAGGCGGGGACGTCGACAATGAGCAGTTCTTC.

The chain recombines TRBV12-2 with TRBJ2-1; the DNA was not compared with TRBD2, the D call given in the table. TRBV12-2 is a documented pseudogene. The CDR3 runs 10 residues. CDR3 coding DNA: TGTGCAAGTACCGGGAATGAGCAGTTCTTC. It specifies CASTGNEQFF.

Only a few counts were recorded for this clone. This chain links TRBV5-1 with TRBJ1-6; no definite D call. Germline CDR1 is SGHRS and CDR2 is YFSETQ. V was trimmed by 2 bases and J by 7 bases, leaving 10 bases between them. The CDR3 sequence is 14 residues long. CDR3 coding DNA: TGCGCCAGCAGCTTCGGGCGTTGGAATTCACCCCTCCACTTT. This codes for CASSFGRWNSPLHF. Complete variable domain (other parts from reference TRBV5-1 and TRBJ1-6): KAGVTQTPRYLIKTRGQQVTLSCSPISGHRSVSWYQQTPGQGLQFLFEYFSETQRNKGNFPGRFSGRQFSNSRSEMNVSTLELGDSALYLCASSFGRWNSPLHFGNGTRLTVT.

The V call is TRBV6-5, the J call TRBJ1-2; the match to TRBD1 covers 7 bases. Germline V CDR1 and CDR2: MNHEY, SVGAGI. The CDR3 sequence is 16 residues long. V lost 0 bases and J lost 4; bases outside the gene matches: 8. CDR3 loop: CASSYSGGQAPYGYTF. CDR3 DNA sequence: TGTGCCAGCAGTTACTCCGGAGGACAGGCTCCCTATGGCTACACCTTC.

The V gene is TRBV9, the J gene TRBJ2-1; a weak D match, TRBD2 (6 bases). Trimming took off 2 bases at V and 9 bases at J, with 18 bases between the two ends. The germline CDR1 and CDR2 sequences are SGDLS and YYNGEE. This CDR3 region has 15 residues. This chain's CDR3 is CASSVRGLSPAEQFF. The CDR3 DNA is TGTGCCAGCAGCGTGCGGGGACTGTCCCCGGCTGAGCAGTTCTTC.

This clone was detected once. V is TRBV7-2 and J is TRBJ2-7; no clear D gene. The CDR3 has 11 amino acids. Looked up from germline, CDR1 is SGHTA and CDR2 is FQGNSA. V was pared by 4 bases and J by 3 bases, with 4 bases between. CDR3 protein: CASSSIYEQYF. The CDR3, as DNA: TGTGCCAGCAGCTCGATCTACGAGCAGTACTTC.

This chain uses TRBV11-2 with TRBJ2-7; TRBD1 agrees at 12 bases. Losses at the gene ends were 4 bases for V and 2 bases for J; bases not matched to a gene: 6. Germline V gene lookup returns CDR1 SGHAT and CDR2 FQNNGV. The CDR3 sequence is 16 residues long. CDR3 protein: CASSSPGQGAPYEQYF. The CDR3 DNA sequence: TGTGCCAGCAGCTCACCGGGACAGGGGGCTCCCTACGAGCAGTACTTC. Full variable domain (remainder filled in from reference TRBV11-2 and TRBJ2-7): EAGVAQSPRYKIIEKRQSVAFWCNPISGHATLYWYQQILGQGPKLLIQFQNNGVVDDSQLPKDRFSAERLKGVDSTLKIQPAKLEDSAVYLCASSSPGQGAPYEQYFGPGTRLTVT.

A remark on this clone: The identical CDR3 is also encoded by other nucleotide sequences in the sample. The CDR3 coding sequence is TGCGCCAGCAGCTTGGGTGGGGGCCGCACAGATACGCAGTATTTT. Amino acid sequence: CASSLGGGRTDTQYF. The V call is TRBV5-1, the J call TRBJ2-3, with D tentatively TRBD1 (6 bases). The germline V gene encodes CDR1 SGHRS and CDR2 YFSETQ. This CDR3 region has 15 residues. Trimming cost V 0 bases and J 1 base, with 9 bases left between them.

In DNA form, the CDR3 reads TGTGCCAGTAGTATAGTTCCAGGGGAAAGAGGGGACACTGAAGCTTTCTTT. Amino acid sequence: CASSIVPGERGDTEAFF. The J gene is TRBJ1-1, the V gene TRBV19; TRBD1 might be the D (6 bases). This CDR3 is built from 17 residues. V was clipped by 1 base and J by 3 bases, with 18 bases between them. CDR1 and CDR2 from the germline V gene are LNHDA and SQIVND (reference sequence).

V is TRBV5-6 and J is TRBJ1-1, with unresolved D. Germline loops: CDR1 SGHDT, CDR2 YYEEEE. CDR3 length: 13 residues. V was pared by 2 bases and J by 3 bases, with 8 bases between. The CDR3 DNA follows: TGTGCCAGCAGCTTTACAGAGCACACTGAAGCTTTCTTT. Translation gives CASSFTEHTEAFF.

The chain couples TRBV4-3 to TRBJ2-5, with D unclear. Germline lookup yields CDR1 LGHNA and CDR2 YSLEER. The CDR3 is made up of 14 amino acids. Trimming removed 0 bases from V and 4 bases from J, with 9 bases in between. CDR3 residues: CASSQDRSRETQYF. The CDR3 DNA reads as TGCGCCAGCAGCCAAGATCGGTCGAGAGAGACCCAGTACTTC.

V usage is TRBV7-9 and J usage is TRBJ1-2; D perhaps matches TRBD1 (5 bases). V was shortened by 5 bases and J by 5 bases, with 18 bases between the two germline ends. Germline CDR1 reads SEHNR; CDR2 reads FQNEAQ (reference sequence). CDR3 length: 15 amino acids. The CDR3 sequence is CASSRIPGTAYGYTF. CDR3 DNA sequence: TGTGCCAGCAGCCGGATACCCGGGACGGCTTATGGCTACACCTTC. Full variable domain (missing parts from reference TRBV7-9 and TRBJ1-2): DTGVSQNPRHKITKRGQNVTFRCDPISEHNRLYWYRQTLGQGPEFLTYFQNEAQLEKSRLLSDRFSAERPKGSFSTLEIQRTEQGDSAMYLCASSRIPGTAYGYTFGSGTRLTVV.

CDR3 in DNA: TGTGCCAGCAGCCCACGGCTCTCTGGAAACACCATATATTTT. Translation gives CASSPRLSGNTIYF. The genes are TRBV5-6 and TRBJ1-3; D is unresolved. Germline CDR1 reads SGHDT; CDR2 reads YYEEEE. Trimming left V 4 bases short and J 0 bases short, with 8 bases between. The CDR3 has 14 amino acids.

The gene calls are TRBV7-9 and TRBJ1-2, with TRBD1 matching over 10 bases. V shed 5 bases, J shed 2 bases, and the junction held 8 bases outside the gene matches. The CDR3 has 16 residues. Germline-derived CDR1 and CDR2 are SEHNR and FQNEAQ (reference sequence). The CDR3 sequence: CASSPGGQGLNYGYTF. As DNA, the CDR3 is TGTGCCAGCAGCCCCGGGGGACAGGGGTTGAACTATGGCTACACCTTC.

The CDR3 DNA follows: TGTGCCAGCAGCTTATACGGGACAGGGATTTATAGCAATCAGCCCCAGCATTTT. Translated, it gives CASSLYGTGIYSNQPQHF. The chain combines TRBV7-6 with TRBJ1-5; TRBD1 aligns across 9 bases. The CDR3 is 18 residues long. V lost 2 bases and J lost 0; bases outside the gene matches: 8. Germline V gene data show CDR1 as SGHVS and CDR2 as FNYEAQ.

V and J are TRBV14 and TRBJ2-5; 12 nucleotides match TRBD2. This CDR3 comprises 17 residues. Germline CDR1 SGHDN, CDR2 FVKESK. The V gene end was trimmed by 3 bases and the J gene end by 3 bases; junction bases not matched to a gene: 8. CDR3 amino acids: CASSHPTSGGTKETQYF. CDR3 nucleotide sequence: TGTGCCAGCAGCCATCCAACTAGCGGGGGGACAAAAGAGACCCAGTACTTC. The variable domain in full, completed from reference TRBV14 and TRBJ2-5, reads EAGVTQFPSHSVIEKGQTVTLRCDPISGHDNLYWYRRVMGKEIKFLLHFVKESKQDESGMPNNRFLAERTGGTYSTLKVQPAELEDSGVYFCASSHPTSGGTKETQYFGPGTRLLVL.

The chain uses TRBV9 and TRBJ2-5, with TRBD2 matching 9 bases. V gave up 1 base and J gave up 2 bases; unmatched junction bases: 9. Germline loops: CDR1 SGDLS, CDR2 YYNGEE. The CDR3 spans 17 residues. The CDR3 spells CASSVNVGSGGQETQYF. The CDR3 region has the DNA TGTGCCAGCAGCGTAAATGTTGGGAGCGGGGGGCAAGAGACCCAGTACTTC.

The chain carries TRBV4-3 and TRBJ2-3; no clear D gene. CDR1 is LGHNA and CDR2 is YSLEER in the germline V gene. The germline V and J ends were trimmed by 1 base and 5 bases, with 4 bases remaining between them. This CDR3 is built from 12 residues. This chain's CDR3 is CASSQAGDTQYF. CDR3 in DNA: TGCGCCAGCAGCCAAGCAGGAGATACGCAGTATTTT.

V usage is TRBV4-1 and J usage is TRBJ2-3, with 10 nucleotides matching TRBD2. The CDR3 runs to 16 residues. V lost 4 bases and J lost 3; bases outside the gene matches: 7. CDR1 MGHRA and CDR2 YSYEKL come from the germline V gene. The CDR3 DNA sequence: TGCGCCAGCAGCCCCCGGACTAGCGGAATGACAGATACGCAGTATTTT. It yields the protein CASSPRTSGMTDTQYF.

The chain joins TRBV14 to TRBJ2-2; 14 bases are a match to TRBD2. The germline CDR1 and CDR2 sequences are SGHDN and FVKESK. The CDR3 loop spans 19 amino acids. The V and J ends lost 4 bases and 4 bases, in that order; junction bases with no gene match: 11. The CDR3 reads CASSRLGLAGGYATGELFF. The CDR3 DNA is TGTGCCAGCAGCCGCCTCGGACTAGCGGGGGGATATGCCACCGGGGAGCTGTTTTTT.

The rearrangement joins TRBV6-5 to TRBJ2-3; 9 bases are a match to TRBD1. From germline, CDR1 is MNHEY and CDR2 SVGAGI. The CDR3 loop spans 12 amino acids. Trimming removed 6 bases from V and 5 bases from J; junction bases left unmatched: 0. The CDR3 here is CASRDRGDTQYF. The DNA of the CDR3 is TGTGCCAGCAGGGACAGGGGAGATACGCAGTATTTT.

This chain connects TRBV28 to TRBJ2-1; maybe TRBD2 (7 bases). CDR1 MDHEN and CDR2 SYDVKM come from the germline V gene. The CDR3 sequence is 18 residues long. Trimming removed 1 base at V and 0 bases at J, with 16 bases between. The DNA for the CDR3 is TGTGCCAGCAGTTTATTTCAGGCGGGGGCCAGCTCCTACAATGAGCAGTTCTTC. Translated, it gives CASSLFQAGASSYNEQFF.